Below, 5 T cell receptor beta chains from the same sample are listed, as sequenced in a study of shared clonotypes between healthy human individuals. The repertoire was sequenced with immunoSEQ multiplex PCR; TCRdb's copy has only in-frame clones and lacks some. The repertoire consists of 1 million to 1.3 million clones, with approximately 78% occurring once and the leading ten covering around 0.6%. Sequencing was done on a sample of memory CD4+ T cells from PBMCs. Subset: CD45RA-negative fraction. The receptor source for this set is a man younger than 30 in good health. Some clones in this sample may be carry-over from other donors' samples.

The CDR3 here is CASSPGGGGNTIYF. CDR3 in DNA: TGTGCCAGCAGCCCGGGAGGCGGGGGAAACACCATATATTTT. The V and J genes are TRBV4-2 and TRBJ1-3; D is ambiguous. V lost 4 bases to trimming and J lost 4 bases, with 11 bases between them. The CDR3 loop spans 14 amino acids. Germline CDR1 reads LGHNA; CDR2 reads YNFKEQ.

This clone was detected a few times. The chain has TRBV6-5 and TRBJ2-5, with TRBD2 matching 9 bases. The CDR3 has 16 residues. V lost 3 bases and J lost 5; bases outside the gene matches: 10. Per germline, CDR1 MNHEY and CDR2 SVGAGI. CDR3 protein: CASSYRGLALGETQYF. The CDR3 DNA follows: TGTGCCAGCAGTTATCGGGGACTAGCTCTGGGGGAGACCCAGTACTTC.

This clone was seen a handful of times. The V call is TRBV6-5, the J call TRBJ2-1, with TRBD2 matching 13 bases. The CDR3 loop spans 15 amino acids. V lost 6 bases and J lost 7; bases outside the gene matches: 6. The germline gives CDR1 MNHEY, CDR2 SVGAGI. The DNA for the CDR3 is TGTGCCAGCAGACTACTAGCGGGAGGGGGAAATGAGCAGTTCTTC. It translates to CASRLLAGGGNEQFF.

V is TRBV7-3 and J is TRBJ1-1; D is unresolved. Germline V gene data show CDR1 as SGHTA and CDR2 as FQGTGA. The V gene lost 5 bases and the J gene lost 9 bases, with 16 bases spanning the gap. This CDR3 is built from 13 residues. Written as DNA, the CDR3 is TGTGCCAGCAGCCTCGCAGAGCACCAGCAAGCTTTCTTT. This gives the protein CASSLAEHQQAFF.

The chain carries TRBV7-9 and TRBJ2-6; no reliable D call. This CDR3 contains 15 residues. CDR1 is SEHNR, CDR2 FQNEAQ, per germline (reference sequence). Trimming left V 3 bases short and J 6 bases short, with 12 bases between. The CDR3 region is CASSFVPRLANVLTF. DNA for the CDR3: TGTGCCAGCAGCTTCGTCCCCCGTTTGGCCAACGTCCTGACTTTC.